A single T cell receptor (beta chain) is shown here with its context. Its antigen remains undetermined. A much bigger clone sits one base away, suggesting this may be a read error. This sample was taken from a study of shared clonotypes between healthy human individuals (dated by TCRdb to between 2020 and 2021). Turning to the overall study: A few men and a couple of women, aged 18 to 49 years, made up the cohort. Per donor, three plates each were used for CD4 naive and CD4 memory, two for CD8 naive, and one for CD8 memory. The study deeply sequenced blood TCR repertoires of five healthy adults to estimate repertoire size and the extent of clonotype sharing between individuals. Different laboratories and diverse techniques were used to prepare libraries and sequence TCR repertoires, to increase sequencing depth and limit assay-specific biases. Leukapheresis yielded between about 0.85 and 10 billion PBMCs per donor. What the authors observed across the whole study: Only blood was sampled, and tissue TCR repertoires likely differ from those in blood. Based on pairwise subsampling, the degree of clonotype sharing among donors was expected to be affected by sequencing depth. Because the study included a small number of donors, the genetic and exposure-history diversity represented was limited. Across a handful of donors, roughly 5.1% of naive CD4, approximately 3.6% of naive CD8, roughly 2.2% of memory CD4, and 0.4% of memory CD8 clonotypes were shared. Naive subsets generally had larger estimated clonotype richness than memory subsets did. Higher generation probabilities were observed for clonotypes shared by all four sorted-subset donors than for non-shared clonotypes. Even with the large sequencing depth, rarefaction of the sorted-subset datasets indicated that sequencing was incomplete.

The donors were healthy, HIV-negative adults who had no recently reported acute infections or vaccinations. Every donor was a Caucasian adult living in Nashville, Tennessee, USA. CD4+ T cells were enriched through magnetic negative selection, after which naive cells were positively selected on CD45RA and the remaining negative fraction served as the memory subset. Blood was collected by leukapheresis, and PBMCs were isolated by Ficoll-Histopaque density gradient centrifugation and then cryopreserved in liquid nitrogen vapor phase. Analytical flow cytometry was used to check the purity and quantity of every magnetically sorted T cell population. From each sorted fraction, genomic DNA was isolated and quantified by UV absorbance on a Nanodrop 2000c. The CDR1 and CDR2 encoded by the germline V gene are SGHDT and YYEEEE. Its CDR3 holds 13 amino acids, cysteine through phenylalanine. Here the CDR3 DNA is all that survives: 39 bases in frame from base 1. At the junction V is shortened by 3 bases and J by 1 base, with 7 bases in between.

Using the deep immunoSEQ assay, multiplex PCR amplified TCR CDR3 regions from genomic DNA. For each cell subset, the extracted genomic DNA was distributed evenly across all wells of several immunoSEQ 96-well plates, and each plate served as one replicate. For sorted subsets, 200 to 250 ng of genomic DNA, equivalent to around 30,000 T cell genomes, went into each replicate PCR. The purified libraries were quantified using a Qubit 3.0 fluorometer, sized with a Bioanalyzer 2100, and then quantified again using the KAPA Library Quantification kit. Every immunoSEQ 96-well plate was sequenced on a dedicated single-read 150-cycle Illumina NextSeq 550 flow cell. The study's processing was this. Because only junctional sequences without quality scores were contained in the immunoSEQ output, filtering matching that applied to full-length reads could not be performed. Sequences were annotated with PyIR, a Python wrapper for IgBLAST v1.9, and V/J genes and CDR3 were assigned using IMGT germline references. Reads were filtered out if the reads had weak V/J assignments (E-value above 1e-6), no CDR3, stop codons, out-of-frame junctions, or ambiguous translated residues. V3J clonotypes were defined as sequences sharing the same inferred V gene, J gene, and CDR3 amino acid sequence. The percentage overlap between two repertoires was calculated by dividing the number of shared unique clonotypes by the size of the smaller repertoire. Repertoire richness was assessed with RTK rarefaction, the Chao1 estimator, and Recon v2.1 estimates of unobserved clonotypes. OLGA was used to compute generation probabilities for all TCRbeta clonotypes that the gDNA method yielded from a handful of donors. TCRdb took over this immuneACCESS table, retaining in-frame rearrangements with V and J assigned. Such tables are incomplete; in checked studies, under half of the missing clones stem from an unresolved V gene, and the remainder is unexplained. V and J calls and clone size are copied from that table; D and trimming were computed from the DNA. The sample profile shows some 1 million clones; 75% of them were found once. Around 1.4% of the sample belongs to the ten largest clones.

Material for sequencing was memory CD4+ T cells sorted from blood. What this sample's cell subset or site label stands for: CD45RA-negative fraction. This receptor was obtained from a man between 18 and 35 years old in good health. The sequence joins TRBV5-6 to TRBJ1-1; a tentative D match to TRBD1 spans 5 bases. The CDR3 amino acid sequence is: CASSYTGNTEAFF. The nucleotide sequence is TGTGCCAGCAGCTATACAGGGAACACTGAAGCTTTCTTT. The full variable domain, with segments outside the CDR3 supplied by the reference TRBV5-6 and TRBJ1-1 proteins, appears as DAGVTQSPTHLIKTRGQQVTLRCSPKSGHDTVSWYQQALGQGPQFIFQYYEEEERQRGNFPDRFSGHQFPNYSSELNVNALLLGDSALYLCASSYTGNTEAFFGQGTRLTVV.